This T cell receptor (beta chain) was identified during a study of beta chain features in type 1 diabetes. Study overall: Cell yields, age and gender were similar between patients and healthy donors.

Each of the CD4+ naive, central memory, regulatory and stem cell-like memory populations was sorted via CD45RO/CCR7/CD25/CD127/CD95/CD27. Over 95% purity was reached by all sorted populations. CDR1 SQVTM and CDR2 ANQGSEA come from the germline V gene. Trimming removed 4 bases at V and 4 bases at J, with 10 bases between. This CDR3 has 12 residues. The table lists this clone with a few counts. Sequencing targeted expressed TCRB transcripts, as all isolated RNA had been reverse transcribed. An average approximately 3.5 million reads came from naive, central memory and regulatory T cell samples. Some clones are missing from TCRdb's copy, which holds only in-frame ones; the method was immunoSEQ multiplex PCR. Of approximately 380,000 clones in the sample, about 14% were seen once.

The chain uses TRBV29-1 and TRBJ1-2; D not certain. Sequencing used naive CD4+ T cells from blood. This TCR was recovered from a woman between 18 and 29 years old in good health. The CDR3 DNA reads TGCAGCGTTGCTAGGCAGAGCTATGGCTACACCTTC. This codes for CSVARQSYGYTF.